The T cell receptor (beta chain) under discussion was sequenced for a study of OX40 agonist ivuxolimab in advanced cancers. The wider study: Ivuxolimab, an antibody acting as an agonist of OX40 (CD134), was used to treat patients. A mean age of about 56 years, range about 23 to 90, was recorded, and roughly 80% were male.

This clone turned up a few times. Other DNA variants within this sample encode the same CDR3. V was shortened by 6 bases and J by 4 bases, with 6 bases between the two germline ends. The germline CDR1 and CDR2 sequences are MDHEN and SYDVKM. The CDR3 length is 11 residues. Only in-frame clones appear in the TCRdb table, and some are missing; sequencing was by immunoSEQ multiplex PCR. The sample consists of about 15,000 clones, approximately 93% of them appearing once. This receptor was identified in an adult with an advanced solid tumor such as melanoma, head and neck, liver or kidney cancer. This chain joins TRBV28 and TRBJ1-1; no firm D call. The sample was CD4+ or CD8+ T cells sorted from blood, taken in a trial of the OX40 agonist ivuxolimab. The CDR3 sequence: CASSLGTEAFF. CDR3 nucleotide sequence: TGTGCCAGCAGCCTGGGCACTGAAGCTTTCTTT. Based on the CDR3 plus reference TRBV28 and TRBJ1-1, the full variable domain is DVKVTQSSRYLVKRTGEKVFLECVQDMDHENMFWYRQDPGLGLRLIYFSYDVKMKEKGDIPEGYSVSREKKERFSLILESASTNQTSMYLCASSLGTEAFFGQGTRLTVV.